This T cell receptor (beta chain) emerged from a study of control samples from healthy donors and cancer patients. Between the trimmed V and J ends, which lost 7 bases and 5 bases, there was a span of 9 bases. The germline gives CDR1 ENHRY, CDR2 SYGVKD. The CDR3 is 12 amino acids. TCRdb's copy holds only in-frame clones and misses some; the assay was immunoSEQ multiplex PCR. The repertoire consists of about 160,000 clones, with about 90% occurring once and the leading ten covering more than 10%. The rearrangement links TRBV10-3 to TRBJ2-1; perhaps TRBD1 as D (6 bases). Sequencing was performed on blood. The sequence was obtained from a man between 25 and 39 years old in good health. The chain's CDR3 is CAIMDRNNEQFF. The CDR3 region has the DNA TGTGCCATCATGGACAGAAACAATGAGCAGTTCTTC.